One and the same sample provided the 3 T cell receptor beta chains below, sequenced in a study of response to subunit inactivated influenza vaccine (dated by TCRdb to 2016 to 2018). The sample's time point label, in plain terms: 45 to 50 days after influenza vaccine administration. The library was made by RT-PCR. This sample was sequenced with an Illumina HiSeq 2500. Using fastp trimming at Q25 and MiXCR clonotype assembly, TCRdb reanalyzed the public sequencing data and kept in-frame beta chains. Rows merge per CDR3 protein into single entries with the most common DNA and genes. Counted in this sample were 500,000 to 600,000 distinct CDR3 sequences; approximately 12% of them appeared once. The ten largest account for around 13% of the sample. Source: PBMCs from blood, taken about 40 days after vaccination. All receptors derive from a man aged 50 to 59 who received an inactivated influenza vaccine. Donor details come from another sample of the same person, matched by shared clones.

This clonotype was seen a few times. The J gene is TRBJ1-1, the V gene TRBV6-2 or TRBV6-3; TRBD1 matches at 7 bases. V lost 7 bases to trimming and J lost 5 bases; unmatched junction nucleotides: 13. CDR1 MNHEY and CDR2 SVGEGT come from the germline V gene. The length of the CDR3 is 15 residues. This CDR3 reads CASTMLGGGVTEAFF. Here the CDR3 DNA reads TGTGCCAGCACTATGTTAGGAGGGGGCGTAACTGAAGCTTTCTTT.

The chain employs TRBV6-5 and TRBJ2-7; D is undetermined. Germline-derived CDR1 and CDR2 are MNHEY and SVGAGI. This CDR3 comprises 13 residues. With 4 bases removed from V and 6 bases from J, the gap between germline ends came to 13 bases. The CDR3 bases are TGTGCCAGCAGTTTGGAACGCTTCGGCGAGCAGTACTTC. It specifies CASSLERFGEQYF.

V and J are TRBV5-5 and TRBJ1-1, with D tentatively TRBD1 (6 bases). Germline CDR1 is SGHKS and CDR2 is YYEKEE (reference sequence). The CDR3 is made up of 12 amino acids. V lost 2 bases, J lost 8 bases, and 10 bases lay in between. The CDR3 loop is CASSLTGKEAFF. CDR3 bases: TGTGCCAGCAGCTTAACAGGGAAAGAAGCTTTCTTT.